In its sample, the clone carrying this TCR beta chain was seen a few times. Its target is unknown. These data belong to a study of T-cell memory formation after mild COVID-19. Whole-study context: Clusters were largely donor specific. Overall study results and limits: Clones contracting across day 15 to 85 had a balanced CD4/CD8 profile; later expanding clones leaned CD4+. Most CD4+ clones that shrank were in CM and EM, while CD8+ ones turned up in EMRA.

MiXCR, run by TCRdb on the 5' RACE reads, gives a single entry per CDR3 protein. In the table there are just over 400,000 distinct CDR3 sequences, more than 20% of which are singletons. This CDR3 is built from 13 residues. Germline values: CDR1 SGHTA, CDR2 FQGNSA. Deletions cut 4 bases from V and 4 bases from J, with 11 bases between. Sequences were obtained from PBMCs or a T cell subset sorted from them (not recorded which). The rearrangement uses TRBV7-2 and TRBJ2-7; D is unclear. This receptor was obtained from an adult woman who had mild COVID-19 (a few samples of this study predate the infection). Cell type and time point are not known. The CDR3 DNA sequence: TGTGCCAGCAGCTCCCTACCAGGTTACGAGCAGTACTTC. This translates into CASSSLPGYEQYF.